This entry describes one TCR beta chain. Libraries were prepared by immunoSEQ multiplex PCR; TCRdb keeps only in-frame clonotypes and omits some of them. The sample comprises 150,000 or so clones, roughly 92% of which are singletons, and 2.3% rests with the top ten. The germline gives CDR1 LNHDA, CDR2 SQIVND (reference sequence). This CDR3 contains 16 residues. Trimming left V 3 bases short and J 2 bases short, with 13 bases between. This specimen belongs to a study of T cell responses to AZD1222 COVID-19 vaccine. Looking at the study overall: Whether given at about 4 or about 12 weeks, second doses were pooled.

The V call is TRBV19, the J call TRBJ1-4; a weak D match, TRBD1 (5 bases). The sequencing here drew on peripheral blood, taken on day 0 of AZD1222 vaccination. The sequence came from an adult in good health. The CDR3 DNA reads TGTGCCAGTAGTATTCATTCAGGGACGACTAATGAAAAACTGTTTTTT. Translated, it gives CASSIHSGTTNEKLFF.